This T cell receptor (beta chain) was identified during a study of T cells in Graves' hyperthyroidism and ophthalmopathy (dated by TCRdb to about 2019). Broadly, across the study: Peripheral blood was collected at initial diagnosis, before any treatment. To identify TCR V-J signatures that set the groups apart, the researchers used a discovery cohort of more than 95 patients, made up of roughly 45 with Graves' ophthalmopathy and 57 with stable Graves' hyperthyroidism. Prospective prediction of ophthalmopathy was tested in an independent validation cohort of 18 to 20 hyperthyroidism patients and some 17 patients who later progressed to ophthalmopathy. For training and testing, the 110 or so patients in the discovery cohort were randomly divided in a 7:3 ratio. In addition, the study compared T-cell repertoires in thyroid tissue and in blood from six Graves' hyperthyroidism patients. Once sampling was done, hyperthyroidism patients were given methimazole at a starting dose of 30 mg daily, whereas ophthalmopathy patients were given high-dose intravenous methylprednisolone. The paper describes TCR Vbeta CDR3 sequencing of 135 peripheral blood samples, made up of some 40 ophthalmopathy patients, around 78 hyperthyroidism patients and 17 progressor patients.

Stable Graves' hyperthyroidism was defined as no progression to ophthalmopathy during 18 months of follow-up. The hyperthyroidism patients were between 18 and 65 years old and newly diagnosed, with a disease duration of less than 2 months. Exclusion was applied to patients with uncontrolled infections, other autoimmune diseases, pregnancy or lactation. Diagnoses relied on clinical symptoms, serum thyroxine and TRAb, thyroid ultrasound and orbital computed tomography. PBMCs were isolated from approximately 10 ml of fresh peripheral blood by Ficoll-Paque density gradient centrifugation. Trizol reagent was used to extract total RNA, and RNA quality was then checked on an Agilent 2100 Bioanalyzer. Overall study results and their limits: Ophthalmopathy was separated from stable hyperthyroidism by a 13 V-J signature model, with roughly 88% sensitivity and about 81% specificity obtained in cross-validation and 80%/75% obtained in testing. During validation, the model predicted progression to ophthalmopathy a median of approximately 6.5 months ahead of onset, with approximately 70% sensitivity and about 72% specificity. Blood samples also contained most of the expanded thyroid clonotypes (frequency above 0.001), which suggests that blood repertoires may reflect thyroid immune responses. No statistical method was used to set the sample size in advance, and investigators knew the group allocation.

Trimming takes 5 bases from V and 5 bases from J, and the germline ends sit 9 bases apart. Based on the germline V gene (reference sequence), the CDR1 and CDR2 sequences are SEHNR and FQNEAQ. The CDR3 runs 12 residues from the cysteine to the phenylalanine. Of all the DNA, just the CDR3 is kept, 36 bases in frame from base 1. TCR beta CDR3 regions were amplified from RNA transcripts. A first-round RT-PCR of the TCR CDR3 used the HTBI primer set with the Qiagen OneStep RT-PCR kit. Libraries were constructed in a second round of multiplex PCR, after which size selection and purification were performed. Paired-end sequencing of the libraries was performed with 100 bp reads on an Illumina HiSeq2000. As for the original processing: SOAPnuke was used to process the raw data, with reads discarded if the reads contained adapters or uncalled bases, had a mean Phred below 15, or lacked an exact constant-primer or identifier match. High-quality paired reads were merged with COPE v1.2.5, and unique nucleotide sequences were defined as clonotypes. Clonotypes were aligned to IMGT TRBV, TRBD and TRBJ reference segments using MiTCR v1.1. Only V-J combinations with frequency above 0.0001, covering approximately 99% of repertoires, were analysed. The TCS score was defined as F50 (clonal expansion) divided by E x V (chaos), with BLOSUM62-based TCRdist calculated between CDR3 peptides within each V-J. Welch's t-statistics and random forest reduced 450 to 600 V-J features to 13, which were used in a naive Bayes classifier (R e1071). Thyroid-blood repertoire similarity was quantified with the Morisita-Horn index. Using fastp at Q25 and MiXCR, TCRdb reprocessed the public reads and kept productive beta chains. Entries that share a CDR3 protein sequence are merged under the most common genes and DNA. The V and J calls, along with clone size, are taken from TCRdb and not from the paper's own processing. The sample table holds approximately 870,000 distinct CDR3 sequences, of which 38% were seen once. Clones ranked in the top ten supply more than 7% of the sample.

As concerns this clonotype: Its antigen is unknown. The sample holds no much larger clone one base away, and base qualities are not on file.

This TCR was sampled from a man between 18 and 35 years old with Graves' hyperthyroidism. The material sequenced was blood. The sequence joins TRBV7-9 to TRBJ2-5, with the identity of the D gene unclear. The CDR3 region reads CASSPFSETQYF. The bases read TGTGCCAGCAGCCCTTTTAGTGAGACCCAGTACTTC.